These 16 T cell receptor beta chains were sequenced from one sample in a study of cytotoxic CD8 clonotypes in ibrutinib-treated CLL. Profiling relied on immunoSEQ multiplex PCR, and the TCRdb table lists in-frame clones only, not all of them. The table includes 150,000 or so clones, 80% detected once. Sequenced here: PBMCs, sampled after 36 months of ibrutinib treatment. The origin of the receptors is a human donor with chronic lymphocytic leukemia.

This clone occurred a few times. CDR3 residues: CASSPMTGTHGGETQYF. CDR3 DNA: TGTGCCAGCTCACCAATGACGGGGACCCACGGAGGGGAGACCCAGTACTTC. The chain is built from TRBV18 and TRBJ2-5; weak D call: TRBD2 (6 bases). There are 17 residues in the CDR3. Trimming took 2 bases from V and 5 from J, leaving 21 bases between them. CDR1 is KGHSH and CDR2 is LQKENI in the germline V gene. The variable domain in full, completed from reference TRBV18 and TRBJ2-5, reads NAGVMQNPRHLVRRRGQEARLRCSPMKGHSHVYWYRQLPEEGLKFMVYLQKENIIDESGMPKERFSAEFPKEGPSILRIQQVVRGDSAAYFCASSPMTGTHGGETQYFGPGTRLLVL.

This chain joins TRBV5-1 and TRBJ2-5; 7 bases fit TRBD2. V dropped 7 bases and J dropped 5; count of bases not matched to a gene: 8. The CDR3 spans 13 residues. The germline V gene encodes CDR1 SGHRS and CDR2 YFSETQ. CDR3 residues: CASGLGALETQYF. For the CDR3, the DNA is TGCGCCAGCGGACTAGGGGCGTTGGAGACCCAGTACTTC.

This sequence joins TRBV11-3 and TRBJ1-1, with D possibly being TRBD1 (5 bases). In germline, CDR1 is SGHNT, CDR2 YENEEA. Trimming stripped 3 bases from V and 6 bases from J, with 14 bases between. The CDR3 sequence is 14 residues long. CDR3 nucleotides: TGTGCCAGCAGCTTGGACGGGGGGGTGGCTGAAGCTTTCTTT. This encodes CASSLDGGVAEAFF.

J is TRBJ1-3 and V is TRBV19, with 8 bases identical to TRBD1. CDR1 is LNHDA, CDR2 SQIVND, per germline (reference sequence). The CDR3 length is 15 residues. V lost 6 bases, J lost 2 bases, and 6 bases stayed unmatched. CDR3 nucleotide sequence: TGTGCCAGTAGCCGGGACAGGTTAGCTGGAAACACCATATATTTT. Translation: CASSRDRLAGNTIYF.

This clone has just a few counts. The V and J genes are TRBV10-1 and TRBJ1-6, with a possible D match to TRBD1 (5 bases). CDR3 size: 14 residues. V lost 3 bases to trimming and J lost 7 bases, with 10 bases between them. The germline V gene encodes CDR1 WNHNN and CDR2 SYGVQD (reference sequence). CDR3 in DNA: TGCGCCAGCAGTGAAGCAGGGTGGAATTCACCCCTCCACTTT. It translates to CASSEAGWNSPLHF.

The chain employs TRBV5-4 and TRBJ1-4, with D maybe TRBD1 (6 bases). CDR1 SGHNT and CDR2 YYREEE come from the germline V gene (reference sequence). V shed 4 bases and J shed 16 bases, with 17 bases lying between them. The CDR3 sequence is 12 residues long. In DNA form, the CDR3 reads TGTGCCAGCAGCCCGACAGGAGAAAAGTGGTTTTTT. Its translation is CASSPTGEKWFF.

The genes are TRBV5-8 and TRBJ1-2, with unresolved D. Germline CDR1 SGHTS, CDR2 YDEGEE. V was cut by 2 bases and J by 0 bases, with 14 bases left in between. The CDR3 contains 16 residues. In nucleotides, the CDR3 is TGTGCCAGCAGCTTAGGAGCGGGGATAGCTAACTATGGCTACACCTTC. This translates into CASSLGAGIANYGYTF.

This chain joins TRBV6-1 and TRBJ1-2, with D unresolved. V lost 11 bases to trimming and J lost 4 bases, with 20 bases between them. The CDR3 covers 14 residues. The germline V gene has CDR1 MNHNS and CDR2 SASEGT. CDR3 in amino acids: CASQGSLTGYGYTF. DNA for the CDR3: TGTGCCTCCCAAGGGTCCCTCACTGGCTATGGCTACACCTTC.

The J gene is TRBJ2-3, the V gene TRBV30; D is ambiguous. The CDR3 length is 12 residues. The ends were cut back, 0 bases at V and 5 bases at J, with 6 bases in the middle. CDR1 and CDR2 from the germline V gene are GTSNPN and SVGIG (reference sequence). This CDR3 is CAWSVLIDTQYF. The CDR3 DNA follows: TGTGCCTGGAGTGTACTCATAGATACGCAGTATTTT.

The V gene is TRBV19, the J gene TRBJ1-5; 11 bases agree with TRBD1. Trimming took 3 bases from V and 6 from J; bases not matched to a gene: 1. Per the germline V gene, CDR1 is LNHDA and CDR2 is SQIVND (reference sequence). The CDR3 sequence is 14 residues long. CDR3 bases: TGTGCCAGTAGTATTGGACAGGGGGCTCAGCCCCAGCATTTT. Translated: CASSIGQGAQPQHF.

The count of this clone is one. The chain employs TRBV30 and TRBJ2-7; no reliable D call. The CDR3 spans 11 residues. V was shortened by 1 base and J by 6 bases, with 7 bases between the two germline ends. Germline values: CDR1 GTSNPN, CDR2 SVGIG (reference sequence). The CDR3 sequence is CAWSGLSEQYF. CDR3 nucleotides: TGTGCCTGGAGTGGGTTAAGCGAGCAGTACTTC.

The genes are TRBV28 and TRBJ1-1; possible D gene TRBD1, 5 bases. This CDR3 spans 15 amino acids. The V end lost 6 bases, the J end lost 3 bases, and 17 bases lay between the germline ends. From germline, CDR1 is MDHEN and CDR2 SYDVKM. CDR3 coding DNA: TGTGCCAGCAGGCCCTCAGGGAAGATGTACACTGAAGCTTTCTTT. It codes for CASRPSGKMYTEAFF.

This chain links TRBV7-8 with TRBJ2-3, with D uncertain. CDR3 length: 12 residues. Germline values: CDR1 SGHVS, CDR2 FQNEAQ. The V end lost 4 bases, the J end lost 3 bases, and 5 bases lay between the germline ends. In DNA form, the CDR3 reads TGTGCCAGCAGCTACAGAACAGATACGCAGTATTTT. This codes for CASSYRTDTQYF.

The rearrangement uses TRBV5-1 and TRBJ2-5; no clear D. This CDR3 contains 15 residues. The V and J ends lost 0 bases and 5 bases respectively, with 14 bases between them. The germline gives CDR1 SGHRS, CDR2 YFSETQ. In DNA form, the CDR3 reads TGCGCCAGCAGCTTGGGAGGTACGGGTTGGGAGACCCAGTACTTC. It codes for CASSLGGTGWETQYF.

This clone was seen once. Distinct nucleotide sequences in the sample also encode this CDR3. This chain uses TRBV6-5 with TRBJ1-2, with TRBD1 identical over 8 bases. Germline V lookup: CDR1 MNHEY, CDR2 SVGAGI. The CDR3 is 13 amino acids. The trim removed 6 bases at V and 2 bases at J, leaving 2 bases unmatched. The CDR3 coding sequence is TGTGCCAGCAGACGGGACAGGAACTATGGCTACACCTTC. Translated: CASRRDRNYGYTF.

This chain links TRBV5-1 with TRBJ2-7; 14 nucleotides line up with TRBD2. From germline, CDR1 is SGHRS and CDR2 YFSETQ. The CDR3 loop spans 15 amino acids. The V segment lost 4 bases and the J segment 6 bases; nucleotides outside the gene matches: 6. The CDR3 protein is CASSIGTSGSREQYF. The CDR3 coding sequence is TGCGCCAGCAGCATCGGGACTAGCGGGAGTCGCGAGCAGTACTTC.